Sequencing of this T cell receptor beta chain was carried out in a study of blood T cell repertoires in COVID-19. With 4 bases removed from V and 4 bases from J, the gap between germline ends came to 10 bases. Germline V gene lookup returns CDR1 MNHEY and CDR2 SVGEGT. CDR3 length equals 13 residues. Per the original data handling: Reference gene primer amplification gave estimated nucleated cell counts. This table comes from immunoSEQ multiplex PCR, and its TCRdb copy is limited to in-frame clones, with some not included. The D gene and trimming were derived from the DNA, and the V and J assignments and clone size from that table. The table includes about 230,000 clones, over 80% detected once.

The sequence derives from a woman aged 70 to 79 with active or convalescent COVID-19. The chain recombines TRBV6-2 or TRBV6-3 with TRBJ1-1; tentatively, D is TRBD1 (5 bases). The specimen sequenced was peripheral blood. The CDR3 spells CASSFQGGTEAFF. In DNA form, the CDR3 reads TGTGCCAGCAGTTTTCAGGGTGGCACTGAAGCTTTCTTT.